The rows below give T cell receptor beta chains drawn from one sample of a study of T cells in localized non-small cell lung cancer. Sequenced by immunoSEQ multiplex PCR; TCRdb stores in-frame clones only, minus some. The repertoire holds tens of thousands of clones, with 88% as singletons. The specimen comprised peripheral blood, sampled before any cancer treatment. These receptors all stem from a woman aged 35-70 years with stage I squamous cell lung carcinoma. The CDR3 runs from the conserved cysteine through the conserved F or W.

V gene,J gene,CDR3 protein
TRBV10-3,TRBJ2-1,CAIRASGADEQFF
TRBV5-6,TRBJ1-6,CASSSRAGWSSPLHF
TRBV5-1,TRBJ1-1,CASRDPGAGEAFF
TRBV19,TRBJ1-1,CASSIPDRANTEAFF
TRBV15,TRBJ1-1,CATRKPGLAAFF
TRBV18,TRBJ2-1,CASSTRTYNEQFF
TRBV7-2,TRBJ2-1,CASSLGGSRWGQFF
TRBV6-6,TRBJ2-3,CASSYGPAGGADTQYF
TRBV11-2,TRBJ2-7,CASSPRTSGEVYEQYF
TRBV10-3,TRBJ2-7,CAIGQGSSYEQYF
TRBV11-2,TRBJ1-4,CASSFLIRGSEKLFF
TRBV19,TRBJ1-6,CASSNFRDRGNSPLHF
TRBV11-2,TRBJ2-7,CASSGTGGAYLTYEQYF
TRBV9,TRBJ1-2,CASSLGGGGNGYTF
TRBV5-1,TRBJ1-1,CASSLFGVTEAFF
TRBV9,TRBJ1-2,CASSPSGQGLGGYTF
TRBV7-3,TRBJ2-2,CASSLTSGNTGELFF
TRBV9,TRBJ2-1,CASSVVQRTSGAYNEQFF
TRBV27,TRBJ2-7,CASSPRNFYEQYF
TRBV4-2,TRBJ2-1,CASSQRSGNTYNEQFF
TRBV28,TRBJ2-1,CASSSAGGAGNEQFF
TRBV30,TRBJ2-3,CAWSSGGVRTQYF
TRBV5-1,TRBJ1-2,CASGGNRGGYTF
TRBV2,TRBJ1-4,CATRGRVGDEKLFF
TRBV6-1,TRBJ2-3,CASSVTGGTDTQYF
TRBV10-2,TRBJ2-5,CASSSPPTIETQYF
TRBV29-1,TRBJ1-1,CSVDGYMNTEAFF
TRBV2,TRBJ2-5,CASSDTGKDETQYF
TRBV5-1,TRBJ2-5,CASTFLNGRDKETQYF
TRBV5-4,TRBJ2-3,CASSRADRGDTQYF
TRBV19,TRBJ1-1,CASSIEKGQKFF
TRBV2,TRBJ1-1,CASSVHRNTEAFF
TRBV27,TRBJ1-1,CASSLSQTGGVDTEAFF
TRBV7-2,TRBJ1-2,CASSLQGVYGYTF
TRBV4-2,TRBJ2-4,CASSQDRGGGAAKNIQYF
TRBV5-1,TRBJ2-2,CASSITTGELFF
TRBV27,TRBJ1-5,CASSPGGKDQPQHF
TRBV6-5,TRBJ2-1,CASSKSGGVFEQFF
TRBV30,TRBJ1-1,CAWSVFGTANTEAFF
TRBV27,TRBJ1-1,CASGQGVNTEAFF
TRBV4-2,TRBJ1-2,CASSQDLGQGALGYTF
TRBV5-4,TRBJ2-3,CASSLGGFSTDTQYF
TRBV11-2,TRBJ1-4,CASSLQGSTFNEKLFF
TRBV16,TRBJ2-7,CASSQSFRAEF
TRBV30,TRBJ2-7,CAWRHYTGGRGEQYF
TRBV28,TRBJ1-6,CASSLQQGGSPLHF
TRBV19,TRBJ2-5,CASSIDRRTQYF
TRBV5-1,TRBJ2-2,CASSLAWGGAGELFF
TRBV18,TRBJ1-2,CASSPQGDYGYTF
TRBV9,TRBJ2-5,CASSVDLVRETQYF
TRBV18,TRBJ1-1,CASSGGLDTEAFF
TRBV6-5,TRBJ1-6,CASSYRGGGGGSPLHF
TRBV9,TRBJ1-2,CASSVAGSVAGGYTF
TRBV30,TRBJ1-6,CAWRGDRGLTSPLHF
TRBV7-2,TRBJ1-4,CASAGLNEKLFF
TRBV5-1,TRBJ1-1,CASKNGANTEAFF
TRBV5-1,TRBJ1-3,CASSLEGAAGNTIYF
TRBV5-6,TRBJ1-2,CASRSPPGGYTF
TRBV11-2,TRBJ1-4,CASSQDPNEKLFF
TRBV7-9,TRBJ1-1,CASSSPGSGAMNTEAFF